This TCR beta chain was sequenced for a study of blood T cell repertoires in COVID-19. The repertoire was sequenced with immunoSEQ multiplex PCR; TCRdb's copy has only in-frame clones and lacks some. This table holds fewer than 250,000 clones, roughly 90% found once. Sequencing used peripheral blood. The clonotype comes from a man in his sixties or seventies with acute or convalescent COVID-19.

The DNA of the CDR3 is TGTGCCAGTAGTCCTCCAGGGGGCGCGGGAAACATTCAGTACTTC. This translates into CASSPPGGAGNIQYF. V and J are TRBV19 and TRBJ2-4; 8 nucleotides align to TRBD1. Germline-derived CDR1 and CDR2 are LNHDA and SQIVND (reference sequence). The CDR3 extends over 15 amino acids. J was trimmed by 6 bases and V by 5 bases; bases with no gene match: 9.